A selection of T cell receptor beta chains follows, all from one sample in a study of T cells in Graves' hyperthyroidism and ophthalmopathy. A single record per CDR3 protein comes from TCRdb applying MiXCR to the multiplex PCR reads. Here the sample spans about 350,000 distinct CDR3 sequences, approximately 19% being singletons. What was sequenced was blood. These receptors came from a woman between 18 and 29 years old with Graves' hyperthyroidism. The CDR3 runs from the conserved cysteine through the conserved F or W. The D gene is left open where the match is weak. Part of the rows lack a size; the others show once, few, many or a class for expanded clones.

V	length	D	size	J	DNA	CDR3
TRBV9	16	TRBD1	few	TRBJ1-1	TGTGCCAGCAGCGTAGAACCCAGGGCCCAGGGGGCTGAAGCTTTCTTT	CASSVEPRAQGAEAFF
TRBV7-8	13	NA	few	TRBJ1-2	TGTGCCAGCAGCCCCGGGGGAGGGTCTGACTACACCTTC	CASSPGGGSDYTF
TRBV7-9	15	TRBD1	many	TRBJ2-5	TGTGCCAGCAGACCGGTGGGGACAGGAGAAGAGACCCAGTACTTC	CASRPVGTGEETQYF
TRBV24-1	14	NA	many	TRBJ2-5	TGTGCCACCAGACCGGGACGGTCGAGGGAGACCCAGTACTTC	CATRPGRSRETQYF
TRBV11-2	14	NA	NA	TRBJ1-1	TGTGCCAGCAAGACAGCCGGGAGGAACACTGAAGCTTTCTTT	CASKTAGRNTEAFF
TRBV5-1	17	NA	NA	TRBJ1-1	TGCGCCAGCAGCTTGGCTCGCTTGACAGCCGAGAGGGCTGAAGCTTTCTTT	CASSLARLTAERAEAFF
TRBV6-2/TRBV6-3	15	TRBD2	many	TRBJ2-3	TGTGCCAGCAGTTGGACTAGCGGGGGGGCTGATACGCAGTATTTT	CASSWTSGGADTQYF
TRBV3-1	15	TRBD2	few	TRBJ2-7	TGTGCCAGCAGCCGCAGACTAGCGGCGAACTACGAGCAGTACTTC	CASSRRLAANYEQYF
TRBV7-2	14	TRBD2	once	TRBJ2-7	TGTGCCAGCAGCTATTCCGGGACTAGCGGGGAGCAGTACTTC	CASSYSGTSGEQYF
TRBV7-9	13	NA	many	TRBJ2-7	TGTGCCAGCAGCCCTCTGAGGGTCCACGAGCAGTACTTC	CASSPLRVHEQYF
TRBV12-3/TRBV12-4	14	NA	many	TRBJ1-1	TGTGCCAGCAGCAAAGAGACGGGTTACACTGAAGCTTTCTTT	CASSKETGYTEAFF
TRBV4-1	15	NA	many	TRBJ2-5	TGCGCCAGCAGCCAAGATCCCAGCATTCGAGAGACCCAGTACTTC	CASSQDPSIRETQYF
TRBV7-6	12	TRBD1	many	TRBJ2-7	TGTGCCAGCAGCCGCTCAGGGGGCGAGCAGTACTTC	CASSRSGGEQYF
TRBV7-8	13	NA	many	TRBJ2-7	TGTGCCAGCAGCCCTGCGGGGTGGTACGAGCAGTACTTC	CASSPAGWYEQYF
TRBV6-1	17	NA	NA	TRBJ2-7	TGTGCCAGCAGAACCCTAAACAGCCGGGTAGGGGCTTACGAGCAGTACTTC	CASRTLNSRVGAYEQYF
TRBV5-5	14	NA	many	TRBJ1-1	TGTGCCAGCAGCCTGGGGGCGTTGAACACTGAAGCTTTCTTT	CASSLGALNTEAFF
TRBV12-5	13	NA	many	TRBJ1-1	TGTGCTAGTGGTTTATTGGGGAACACTGAAGCTTTCTTT	CASGLLGNTEAFF
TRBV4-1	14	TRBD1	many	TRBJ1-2	TGCGCCAGCAGCTTCCGGGACAGGATCTATGGCTACACCTTC	CASSFRDRIYGYTF
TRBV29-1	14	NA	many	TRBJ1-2	TGCAGCGTTAGTTTGATGGGGACGAACTATGGCTACACCTTC	CSVSLMGTNYGYTF
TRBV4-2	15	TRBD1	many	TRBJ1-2	TGTGCCAGCAGCCAGGGAGGGGGCGAGAACTATGGCTACACCTTC	CASSQGGGENYGYTF
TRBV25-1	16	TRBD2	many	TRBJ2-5	TGTGCCAGCAGCAGCGGGACTAGCGGGGACCAAGAGACCCAGTACTTC	CASSSGTSGDQETQYF
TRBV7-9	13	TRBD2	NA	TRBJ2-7	TGTGCCAGCAGTCCGACAGCGGGGGAAGAGCAGTACTTC	CASSPTAGEEQYF
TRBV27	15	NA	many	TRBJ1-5	TGTGCCAGCAGTTTTGGAGGGGTTGGAAATCAGCCCCAGCATTTT	CASSFGGVGNQPQHF
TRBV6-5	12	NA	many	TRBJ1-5	TGTGCCAGCAGTTACCGCGATCAGCCCCAGCATTTT	CASSYRDQPQHF
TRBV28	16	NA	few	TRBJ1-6	TGTGCCAGCAGGAGGGGAGGGGCTACCTATAATTCACCCCTCCACTTT	CASRRGGATYNSPLHF
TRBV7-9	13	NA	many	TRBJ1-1	TGTGCCAGCAGCTTTCGCAGTAACACTGAAGCTTTCTTT	CASSFRSNTEAFF
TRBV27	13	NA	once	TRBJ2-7	TGTGCCAGCAGTGTCAGGGCTCCCTACGAGCAGTACTTC	CASSVRAPYEQYF